This TCR beta chain was captured in a study of blood T cell repertoires in COVID-19. For the study at large: Acute-phase and convalescent COVID-19 samples originated in the United States, Italy and Spain. T cells, B-cell-depleted T cells, or PBMCs provided the cDNA or gDNA that served as material.

CDR1 is LNHDA and CDR2 is SQIVND in the germline V gene (reference sequence). V gave up 7 bases and J gave up 4 bases, with 17 bases separating them. The CDR3 contains 15 residues. As handled by the study authors: Using reference gene primer amplification, nucleated cell counts were estimated. Assay used: immunoSEQ multiplex PCR; TCRdb lists only in-frame clones, some missing. V, J and clone size reflect that table, while D and trimming were determined from the DNA. Among 95,000 to 150,000 clones, 60% to 85% were seen once, and the ten largest hold about 2.3%. The chain uses TRBV19 and TRBJ1-5; D uncertain. The sequenced sample was peripheral blood. This clonotype was obtained from a man aged 70 or older with acute or convalescent COVID-19. The CDR3 nucleotides are TGTGCCAGTACTAGAGACACGGGTCGAAATCAGCCCCAGCATTTT. As protein: CASTRDTGRNQPQHF.